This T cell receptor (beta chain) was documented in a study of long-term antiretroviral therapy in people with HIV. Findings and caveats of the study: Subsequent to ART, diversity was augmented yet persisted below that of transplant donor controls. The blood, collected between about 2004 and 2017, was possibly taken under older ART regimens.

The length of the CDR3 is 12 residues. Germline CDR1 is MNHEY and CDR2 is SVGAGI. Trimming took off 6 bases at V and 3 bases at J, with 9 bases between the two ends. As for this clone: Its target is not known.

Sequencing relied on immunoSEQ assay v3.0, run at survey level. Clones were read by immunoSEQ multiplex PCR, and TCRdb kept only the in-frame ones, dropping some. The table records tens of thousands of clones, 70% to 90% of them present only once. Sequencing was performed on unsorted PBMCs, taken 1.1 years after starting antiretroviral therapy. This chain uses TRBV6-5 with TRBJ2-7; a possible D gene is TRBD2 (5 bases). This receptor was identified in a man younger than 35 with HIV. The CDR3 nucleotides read TGTGCCAGCAGCTCTGGACTCTACGAGCAGTACTTC. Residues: CASSSGLYEQYF.